These 4 T cell receptor beta chains share one sample of origin, sequenced in a study of cytomegalovirus exposure and HLA in healthy donors. In the PCR, 60 Vbeta and 13 Jbeta primers were used. The table came from immunoSEQ multiplex PCR; TCRdb's copy has only in-frame clones and leaves some out. In the table there are about 160,000 clones, approximately 76% of which are singletons. The sample consisted of PBMCs. These TCRs come from a man aged 55 to 69 in good health and CMV-seronegative.

This chain uses TRBV28 with TRBJ1-2, with 7 bases aligning to TRBD1. Trimming cost V 3 bases and J 4 bases; bases outside gene matches: 5. The CDR3 is 14 amino acids. Germline CDR1 and CDR2: MDHEN and SYDVKM. This CDR3 is CASSLEGAAYGYTF. The CDR3 coding sequence is TGTGCCAGCAGTTTGGAGGGGGCGGCCTATGGCTACACCTTC.

The chain joins TRBV7-9 to TRBJ1-4, with D possibly TRBD1 on 5 matching bases. Germline CDR1 and CDR2: SEHNR and FQNEAQ (reference sequence). V was cut by 8 bases and J by 7 bases, with 11 bases left in between. The CDR3 spans 12 residues. CDR3 DNA sequence: TGTGCCAGCCGAGGAAGGGGTGAAAAACTGTTTTTT. This sequence encodes CASRGRGEKLFF.

This clone was observed a few times. The chain combines TRBV7-9 with TRBJ2-3; 7 bases line up with TRBD2. Per the germline V gene, CDR1 is SEHNR and CDR2 is FQNEAQ (reference sequence). V shed 4 bases and J 2 bases; nucleotides not matched to a gene: 15. This CDR3 region has 18 residues. The DNA of the CDR3 is TGTGCCAGCAGCTCCACGTCGACTAGCTGGGGACCCACAGATACGCAGTATTTT. Its protein is CASSSTSTSWGPTDTQYF.

This chain links TRBV27 with TRBJ2-7; TRBD1 agrees at 7 bases. Trimming cost V 2 bases and J 2 bases; bases outside gene matches: 3. The length of the CDR3 is 14 residues. Germline lookup yields CDR1 MNHEY and CDR2 SMNVEV (reference sequence). The CDR3 nucleotides are TGTGCCAGCAGTTTAAGGGGGCGCCCCTACGAGCAGTACTTC. It translates to CASSLRGRPYEQYF.